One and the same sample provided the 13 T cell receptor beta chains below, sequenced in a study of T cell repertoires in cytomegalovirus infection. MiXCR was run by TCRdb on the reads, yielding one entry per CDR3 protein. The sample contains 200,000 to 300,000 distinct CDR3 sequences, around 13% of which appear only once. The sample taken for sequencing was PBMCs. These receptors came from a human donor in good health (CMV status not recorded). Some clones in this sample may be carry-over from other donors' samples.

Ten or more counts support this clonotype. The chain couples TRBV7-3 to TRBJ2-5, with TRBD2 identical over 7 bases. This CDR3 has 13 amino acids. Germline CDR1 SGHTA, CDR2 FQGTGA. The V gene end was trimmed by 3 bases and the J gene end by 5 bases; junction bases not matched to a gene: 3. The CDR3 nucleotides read TGTGCCAGCAGCTTCAGCGGGACGGAGACCCAGTACTTC. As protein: CASSFSGTETQYF.

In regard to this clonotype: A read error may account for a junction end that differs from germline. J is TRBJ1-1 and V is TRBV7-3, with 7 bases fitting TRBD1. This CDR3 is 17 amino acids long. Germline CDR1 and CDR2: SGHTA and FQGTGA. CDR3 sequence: CASSLVGGQDVNTEAFF. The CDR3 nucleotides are TGTGCCAGCAGCTTAGTTGGAGGACAGGACGTGAACACGGAAGCTTTCTTT.

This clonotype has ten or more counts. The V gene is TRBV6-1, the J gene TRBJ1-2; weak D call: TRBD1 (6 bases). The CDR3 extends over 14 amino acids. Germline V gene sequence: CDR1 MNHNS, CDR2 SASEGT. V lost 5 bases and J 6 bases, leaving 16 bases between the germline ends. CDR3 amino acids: CASSFGGQGDGYTF. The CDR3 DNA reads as TGTGCCAGCAGTTTTGGGGGGCAAGGGGATGGCTACACCTTC.

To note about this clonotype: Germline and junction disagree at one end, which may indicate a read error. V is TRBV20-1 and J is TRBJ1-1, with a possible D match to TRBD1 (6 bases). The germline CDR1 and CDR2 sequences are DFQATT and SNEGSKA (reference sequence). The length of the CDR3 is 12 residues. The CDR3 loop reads CSAAGVGTEAFF. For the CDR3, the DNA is TGCAGTGCTGCAGGGGTAGGCACTGAGGCTTTCTTT.

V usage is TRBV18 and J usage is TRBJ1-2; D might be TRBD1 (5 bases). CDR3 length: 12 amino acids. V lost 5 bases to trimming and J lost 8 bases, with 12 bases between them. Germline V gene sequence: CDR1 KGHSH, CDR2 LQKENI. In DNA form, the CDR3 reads TGTGCCAGCTCAGCGGGACTTTCCGGCTACACCTTC. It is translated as CASSAGLSGYTF.

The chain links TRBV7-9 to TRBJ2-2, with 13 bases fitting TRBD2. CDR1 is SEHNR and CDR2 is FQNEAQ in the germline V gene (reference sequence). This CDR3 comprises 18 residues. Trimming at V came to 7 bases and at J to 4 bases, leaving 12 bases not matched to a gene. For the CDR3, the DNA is TGTGCCAGCAACCCTAGTGGACTAGCGGGAGCGGTCACCGGGGAGCTGTTTTTT. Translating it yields CASNPSGLAGAVTGELFF.

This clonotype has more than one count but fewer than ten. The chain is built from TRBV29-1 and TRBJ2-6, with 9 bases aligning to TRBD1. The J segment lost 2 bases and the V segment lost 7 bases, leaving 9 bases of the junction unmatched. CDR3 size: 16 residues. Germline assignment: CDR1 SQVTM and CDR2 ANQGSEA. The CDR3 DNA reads TGCAGCGCCTCGGACAGGGGAGTCGCTGGGGCCAACGTCCTGACTTTC. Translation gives CSASDRGVAGANVLTF.

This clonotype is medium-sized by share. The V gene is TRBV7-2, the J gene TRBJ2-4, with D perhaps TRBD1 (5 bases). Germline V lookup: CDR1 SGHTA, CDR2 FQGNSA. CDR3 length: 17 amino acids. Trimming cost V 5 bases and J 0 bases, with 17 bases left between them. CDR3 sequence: CASSRGFQTRAKNIQYF. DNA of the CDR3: TGTGCCAGCAGCAGGGGCTTCCAGACACGAGCCAAAAACATTCAGTACTTC.

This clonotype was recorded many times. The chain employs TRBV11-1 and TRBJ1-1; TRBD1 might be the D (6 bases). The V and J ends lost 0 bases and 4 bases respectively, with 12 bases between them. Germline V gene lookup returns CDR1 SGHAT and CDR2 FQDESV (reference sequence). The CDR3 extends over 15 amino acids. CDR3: CASSLAGTGRTEAFF. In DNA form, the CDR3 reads TGTGCCAGCAGCTTAGCGGGTACAGGGCGCACTGAAGCTTTCTTT.

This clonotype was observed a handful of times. The DNA of the CDR3 is TGTGCCAGCAGCTTTCCCCAGATGAACACTGAAGCTTTCTTT. It specifies CASSFPQMNTEAFF. V gene TRBV11-2 combines with J gene TRBJ1-1, with unresolved D. Germline lookup yields CDR1 SGHAT and CDR2 FQNNGV. The length of the CDR3 is 14 residues. V was cut by 3 bases and J by 0 bases, with 8 bases left in between.

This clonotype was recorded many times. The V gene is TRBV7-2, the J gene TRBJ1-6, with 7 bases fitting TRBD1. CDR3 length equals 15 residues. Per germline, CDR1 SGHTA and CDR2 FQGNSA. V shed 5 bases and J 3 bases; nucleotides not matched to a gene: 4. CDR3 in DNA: TGTGCCAGCAGCACCGACAGGGTCTATAATTCACCCCTCCACTTT. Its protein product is CASSTDRVYNSPLHF.

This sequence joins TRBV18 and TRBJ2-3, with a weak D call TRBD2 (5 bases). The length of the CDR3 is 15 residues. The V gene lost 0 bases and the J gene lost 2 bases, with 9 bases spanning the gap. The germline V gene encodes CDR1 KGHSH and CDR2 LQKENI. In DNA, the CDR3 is TGTGCCAGCTCACCACCCAGGACTCTCACAGATACGCAGTATTTT. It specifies CASSPPRTLTDTQYF.

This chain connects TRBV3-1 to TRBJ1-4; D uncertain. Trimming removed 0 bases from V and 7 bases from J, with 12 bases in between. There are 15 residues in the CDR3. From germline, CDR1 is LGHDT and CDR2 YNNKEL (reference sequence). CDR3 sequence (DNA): TGTGCCAGCAGCCAAGAGGCAGGTTGGGGTGAAAAACTGTTTTTT. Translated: CASSQEAGWGEKLFF.